The clone carrying this TCR beta chain was detected a few times. V lost 1 base and J 3 bases, leaving 12 bases between the germline ends. The CDR3 has 15 residues. Germline V CDR1 and CDR2: SGHVS, FQNEAQ. The sample originates from a study of blood T cell repertoires in COVID-19. In the study overall: The origin of the acute and convalescent COVID-19 samples was the United States, Italy and Spain. Sources were T cells, B-cell-depleted T cells, or PBMCs; the material itself was cDNA or gDNA.

In the authors' methods: Nucleated cell number was recorded as an estimate derived from reference gene primer amplification. The repertoire was sequenced with immunoSEQ multiplex PCR; TCRdb's copy has only in-frame clones and lacks some. V and J calls plus clone size are reproduced from that table; the DNA served to infer D and trimming. The sample has 350,000 or so clones, 90% seen once. This sequence originates from a young man with active or convalescent COVID-19. Input material: peripheral blood. The chain combines TRBV7-8 with TRBJ1-2; D remains unclear. CDR3 residues: CASSLELADDYGYTF. The CDR3 region has the DNA TGTGCCAGCAGCTTAGAGTTGGCCGATGACTATGGCTACACCTTC.